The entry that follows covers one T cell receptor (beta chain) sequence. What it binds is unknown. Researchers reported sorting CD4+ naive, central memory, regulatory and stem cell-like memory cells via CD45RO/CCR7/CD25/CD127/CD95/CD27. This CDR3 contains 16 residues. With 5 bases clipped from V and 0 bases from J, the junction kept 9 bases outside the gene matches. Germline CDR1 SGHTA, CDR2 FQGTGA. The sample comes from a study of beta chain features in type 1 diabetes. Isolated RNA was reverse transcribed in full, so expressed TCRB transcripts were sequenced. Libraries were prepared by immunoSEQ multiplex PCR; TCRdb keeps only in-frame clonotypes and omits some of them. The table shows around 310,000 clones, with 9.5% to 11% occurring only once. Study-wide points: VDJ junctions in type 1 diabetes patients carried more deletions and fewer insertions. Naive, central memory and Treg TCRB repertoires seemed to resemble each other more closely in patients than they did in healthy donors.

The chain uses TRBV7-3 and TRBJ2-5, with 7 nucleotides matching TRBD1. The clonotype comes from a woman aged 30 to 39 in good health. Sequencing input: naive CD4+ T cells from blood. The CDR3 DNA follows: TGTGCCAGCAGCCAAGCCCCGACAGGGTACCAAGAGACCCAGTACTTC. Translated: CASSQAPTGYQETQYF.